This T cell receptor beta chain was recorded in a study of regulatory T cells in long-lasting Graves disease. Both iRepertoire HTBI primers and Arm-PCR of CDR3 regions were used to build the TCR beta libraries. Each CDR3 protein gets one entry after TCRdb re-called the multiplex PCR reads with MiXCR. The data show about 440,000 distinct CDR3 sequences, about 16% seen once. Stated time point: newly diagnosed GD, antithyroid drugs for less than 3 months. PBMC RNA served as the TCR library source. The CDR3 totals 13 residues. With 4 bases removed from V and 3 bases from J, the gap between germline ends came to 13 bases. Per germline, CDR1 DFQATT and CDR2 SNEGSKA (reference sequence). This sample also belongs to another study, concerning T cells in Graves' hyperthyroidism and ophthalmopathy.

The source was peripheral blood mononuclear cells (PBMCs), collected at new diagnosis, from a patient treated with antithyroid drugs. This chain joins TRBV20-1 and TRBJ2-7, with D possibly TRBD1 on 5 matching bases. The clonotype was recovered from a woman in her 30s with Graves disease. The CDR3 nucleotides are TGCAGTGCTAAGGGGCTAGTTGGCTACGAGCAGTACTTC. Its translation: CSAKGLVGYEQYF.